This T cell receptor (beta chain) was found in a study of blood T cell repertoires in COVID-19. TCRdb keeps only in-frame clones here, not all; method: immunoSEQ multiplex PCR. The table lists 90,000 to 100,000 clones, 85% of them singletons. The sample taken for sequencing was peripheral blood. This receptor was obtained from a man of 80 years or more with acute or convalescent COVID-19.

The CDR3 sequence: CASSITSVPYEQYF. The DNA for the CDR3 is TGTGCCAGTAGTATTACTAGCGTACCCTACGAGCAGTACTTC. The genes are TRBV19 and TRBJ2-7, with 7 bases matching TRBD2. The CDR3 runs 14 residues. Trimming cost V 3 bases and J 2 bases; bases outside gene matches: 4. Looked up from germline, CDR1 is LNHDA and CDR2 is SQIVND (reference sequence).